This paragraph covers one T cell receptor (beta chain) sequence. The specificity of this receptor is unknown. No quality values exist for individual bases; no much larger clone is one base distant. This record belongs to a study of shared clonotypes between healthy human individuals (dated by TCRdb to about 2020). About the study as a whole: The cohort included a few men and two women between 18 and 49 years of age. To estimate repertoire size and how much clonotypes are shared between individuals, the study performed deep sequencing of blood TCR repertoires from five healthy adults. Per donor, leukapheresis produced somewhere between about 0.9 and 10 billion PBMCs. To increase sequencing depth and limit assay-specific biases, different laboratories used diverse techniques to prepare libraries and sequence TCR repertoires. For each donor, three plates each were used for CD4 naive and CD4 memory, two plates were used for CD8 naive, and one plate was used for CD8 memory. The paper's findings and limits, for the study overall: Rarefaction of sorted-subset datasets indicated incomplete sequencing despite the large sequencing depth. The genetic and exposure-history diversity represented was limited by the small number of donors. Across a handful of donors, approximately 5% of naive CD4, roughly 3.5% of naive CD8, about 2% of memory CD4, and 0.4% of memory CD8 clonotypes were shared. Pairwise subsampling led to the expectation that sequencing depth would affect the degree of clonotype sharing among donors. Larger estimated clonotype richness was generally found for naive subsets than for memory subsets. Higher generation probabilities were observed for clonotypes shared by all four sorted-subset donors than for non-shared clonotypes. Only blood was sampled, and tissue TCR repertoires likely differ from those in blood.

V and J are truncated by 5 bases and 1 base respectively, leaving an intervening sequence of 15 bases. Taken from the germline V gene, the CDR1 and CDR2 loops are SGHVS and FQNEAQ. The CDR3 runs 15 residues from the cysteine to the phenylalanine. Only the CDR3 part of the read is kept: 45 bases, read in frame from the first base. TCR CDR3 regions were amplified from genomic DNA by multiplex PCR using the deep immunoSEQ assay. For each cell subset, the extracted genomic DNA was distributed evenly across all wells of several immunoSEQ 96-well plates, and each plate served as one replicate. For sorted subsets, about 210 ng of genomic DNA, equivalent to roughly 30,000 T cell genomes, went into each replicate PCR. Purified libraries were measured with a Qubit 3.0 fluorometer, size-checked on a Bioanalyzer 2100, and measured again with the KAPA Library Quantification kit. Every immunoSEQ 96-well plate was sequenced on a dedicated single-read 150-cycle Illumina NextSeq 550 flow cell. The original methods were these. Because the immunoSEQ output included only junctional sequences and no quality scores, the filtering could not be the same as the filtering used for full-length reads. Sequences were annotated with PyIR, a Python wrapper for IgBLAST v1.9, and V/J genes and CDR3 were assigned using IMGT germline references. Any read was removed if the V/J assignment was weak (E-value above 1e-6), the CDR3 was missing, or the read contained stop codons, out-of-frame junctions, or ambiguous translated residues. V3J clonotypes were defined as sequences sharing an identical inferred V gene, J gene, and CDR3 amino acid sequence. Percentage overlap between repertoires was calculated by dividing the number of shared unique clonotypes by the size of the smaller repertoire. Repertoire richness was assessed with RTK rarefaction, the Chao1 estimator, and Recon v2.1 estimates of unobserved clonotypes. For all TCRbeta clonotypes obtained by the gDNA method from a handful of donors, generation probabilities were computed with OLGA. TCRdb retrieved this table from immuneACCESS and kept in-frame rearrangements only. Not all clones are present; in checked studies, unresolved V genes account for under half, and no reason is known for the remainder. V and J calls and clone size are copied from that table; D and trimming were computed from the DNA. This sample is represented by some 1.5 million clones; around 98% of them were singletons. The ten top clones hold approximately 0.45% of the sample.

Donors were healthy HIV-negative adults with no recently reported acute infections or vaccinations. Only Caucasian adults living in Nashville, Tennessee, USA were represented among the donors. CD4+ T cells were enriched through magnetic negative selection, after which naive cells were positively selected on CD45RA and the remaining negative fraction served as the memory subset. Blood was collected by leukapheresis, and PBMCs were isolated by Ficoll-Histopaque density gradient centrifugation and then cryopreserved in liquid nitrogen vapor phase. Analytical flow cytometry was used to check the purity and quantity of each magnetically sorted T cell population. From each sorted fraction, genomic DNA was isolated and quantified by UV absorbance on a Nanodrop 2000c.

Sequencing was done on a sample of naive CD4+ T cells sorted from blood. The label giving this sample's cell subset or site can be read as: CD45RA+ positively selected. The V and J segments used are TRBV7-8 and TRBJ2-7; the D gene identity is not certain. The origin of this receptor is a man between 25 and 39 years old in good health. The CDR3 reads as follows: CASSEAGPSSYEQYF. The sequenced DNA: TGTGCCAGCAGCGAGGCTGGTCCGTCATCCTACGAGCAGTACTTC.